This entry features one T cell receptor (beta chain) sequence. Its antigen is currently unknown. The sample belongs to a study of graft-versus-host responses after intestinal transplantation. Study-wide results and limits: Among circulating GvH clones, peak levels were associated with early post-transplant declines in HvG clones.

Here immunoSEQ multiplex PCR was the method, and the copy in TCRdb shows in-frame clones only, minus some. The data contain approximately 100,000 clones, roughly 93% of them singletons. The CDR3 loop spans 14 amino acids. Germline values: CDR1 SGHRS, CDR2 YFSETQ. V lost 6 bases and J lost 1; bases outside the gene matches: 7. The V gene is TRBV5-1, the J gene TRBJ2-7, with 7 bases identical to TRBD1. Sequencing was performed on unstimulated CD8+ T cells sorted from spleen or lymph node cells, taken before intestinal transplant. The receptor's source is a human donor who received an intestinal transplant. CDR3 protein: CASTGTGDSYEQYF. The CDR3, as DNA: TGCGCCAGCACGGGAACAGGGGATTCCTACGAGCAGTACTTC.